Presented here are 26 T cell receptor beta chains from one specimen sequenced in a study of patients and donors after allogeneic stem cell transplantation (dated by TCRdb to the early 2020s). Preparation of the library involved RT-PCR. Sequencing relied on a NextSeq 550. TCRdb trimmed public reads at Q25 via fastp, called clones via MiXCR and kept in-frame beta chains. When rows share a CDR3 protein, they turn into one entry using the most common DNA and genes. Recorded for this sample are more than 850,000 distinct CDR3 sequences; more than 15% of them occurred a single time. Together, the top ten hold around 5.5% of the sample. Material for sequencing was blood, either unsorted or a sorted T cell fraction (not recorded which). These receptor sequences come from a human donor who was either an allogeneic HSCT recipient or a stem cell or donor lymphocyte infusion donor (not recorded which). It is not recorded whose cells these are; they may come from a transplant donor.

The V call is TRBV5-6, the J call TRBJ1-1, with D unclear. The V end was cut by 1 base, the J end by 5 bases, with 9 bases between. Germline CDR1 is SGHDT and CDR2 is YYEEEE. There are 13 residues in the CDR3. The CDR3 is CASSLFQVTEAFF. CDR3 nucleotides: TGTGCCAGCAGCTTGTTTCAGGTAACTGAAGCTTTCTTT. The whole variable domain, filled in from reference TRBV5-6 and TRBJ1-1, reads DAGVTQSPTHLIKTRGQQVTLRCSPKSGHDTVSWYQQALGQGPQFIFQYYEEEERQRGNFPDRFSGHQFPNYSSELNVNALLLGDSALYLCASSLFQVTEAFFGQGTRLTVV.

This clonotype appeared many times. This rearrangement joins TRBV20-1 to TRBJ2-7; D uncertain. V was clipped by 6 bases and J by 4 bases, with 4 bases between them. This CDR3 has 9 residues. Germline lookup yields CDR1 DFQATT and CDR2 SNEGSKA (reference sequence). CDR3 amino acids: CSAGYEQYF. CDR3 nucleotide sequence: TGCAGTGCCGGGTACGAGCAGTACTTC.

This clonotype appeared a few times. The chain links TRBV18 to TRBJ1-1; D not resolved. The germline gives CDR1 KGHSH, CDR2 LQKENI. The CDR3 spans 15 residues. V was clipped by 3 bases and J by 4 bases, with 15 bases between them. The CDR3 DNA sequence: TGTGCCAGCTCACCGTTTGGGGTTGGTGGCACTGAAGCTTTCTTT. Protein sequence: CASSPFGVGGTEAFF.

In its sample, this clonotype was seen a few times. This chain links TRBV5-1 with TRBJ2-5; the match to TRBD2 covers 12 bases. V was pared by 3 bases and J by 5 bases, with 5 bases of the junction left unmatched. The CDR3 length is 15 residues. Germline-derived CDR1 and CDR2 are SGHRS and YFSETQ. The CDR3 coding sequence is TGCGCCAGCAGCTCGGGACTAGCGGGCTGGGAGACCCAGTACTTC. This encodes CASSSGLAGWETQYF.

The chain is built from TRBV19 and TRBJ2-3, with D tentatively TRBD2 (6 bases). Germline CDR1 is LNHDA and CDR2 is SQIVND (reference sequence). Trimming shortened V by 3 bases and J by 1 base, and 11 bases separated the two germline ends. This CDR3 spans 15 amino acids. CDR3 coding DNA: TGTGCCAGTAGTATCACAAGGAGGGGCACAGATACGCAGTATTTT. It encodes CASSITRRGTDTQYF.

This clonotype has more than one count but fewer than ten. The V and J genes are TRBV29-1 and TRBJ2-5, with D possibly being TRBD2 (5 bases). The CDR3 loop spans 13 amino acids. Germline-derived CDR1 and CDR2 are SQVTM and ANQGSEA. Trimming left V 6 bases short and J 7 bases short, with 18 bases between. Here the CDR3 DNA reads TGCAGCGTCCCCGGAGAGCGGCCGGGGACCCAGTACTTC. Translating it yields CSVPGERPGTQYF.

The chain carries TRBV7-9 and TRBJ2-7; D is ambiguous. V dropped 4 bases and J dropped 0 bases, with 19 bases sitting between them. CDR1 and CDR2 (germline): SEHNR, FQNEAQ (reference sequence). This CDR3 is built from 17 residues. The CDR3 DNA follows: TGTGCCAGCAGCTCCGAAAAGAACAGCAGGAGCTCCTACGAGCAGTACTTC. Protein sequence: CASSSEKNSRSSYEQYF. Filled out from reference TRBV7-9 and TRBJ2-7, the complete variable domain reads DTGVSQNPRHKITKRGQNVTFRCDPISEHNRLYWYRQTLGQGPEFLTYFQNEAQLEKSRLLSDRFSAERPKGSFSTLEIQRTEQGDSAMYLCASSSEKNSRSSYEQYFGPGTRLTVT.

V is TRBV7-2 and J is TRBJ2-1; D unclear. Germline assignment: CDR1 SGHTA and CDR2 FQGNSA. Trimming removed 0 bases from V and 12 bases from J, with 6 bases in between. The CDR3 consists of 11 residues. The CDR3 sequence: CASSLAVPQFF. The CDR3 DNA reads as TGTGCCAGCAGCTTAGCCGTGCCGCAGTTCTTC. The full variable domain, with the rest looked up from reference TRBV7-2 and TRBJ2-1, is GAGVSQSPSNKVTEKGKDVELRCDPISGHTALYWYRQSLGQGLEFLIYFQGNSAPDKSGLPSDRFSAERTGGSVSTLTIQRTQQEDSAVYLCASSLAVPQFFGPGTRLTVL.

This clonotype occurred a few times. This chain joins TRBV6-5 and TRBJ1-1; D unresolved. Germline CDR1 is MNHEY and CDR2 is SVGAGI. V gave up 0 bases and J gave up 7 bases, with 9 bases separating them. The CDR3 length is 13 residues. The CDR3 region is CASSYSVDYEAFF. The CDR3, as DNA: TGTGCCAGCAGTTACTCGGTGGATTATGAAGCTTTCTTT.

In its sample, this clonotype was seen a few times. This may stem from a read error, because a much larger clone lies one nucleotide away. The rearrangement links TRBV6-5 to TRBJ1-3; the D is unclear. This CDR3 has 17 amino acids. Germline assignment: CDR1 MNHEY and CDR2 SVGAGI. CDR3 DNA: TGTGCCAGAAGTTACTCGATTCAGGCTGACTCTGGAAACACCATATATTTT. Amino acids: CARSYSIQADSGNTIYF.

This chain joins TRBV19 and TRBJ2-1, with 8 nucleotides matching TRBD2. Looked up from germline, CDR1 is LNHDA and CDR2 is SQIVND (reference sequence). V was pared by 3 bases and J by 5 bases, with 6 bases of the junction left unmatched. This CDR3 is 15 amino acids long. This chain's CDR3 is CASSINGRADNEQFF. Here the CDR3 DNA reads TGTGCCAGTAGTATTAACGGGAGGGCCGACAATGAGCAGTTCTTC.

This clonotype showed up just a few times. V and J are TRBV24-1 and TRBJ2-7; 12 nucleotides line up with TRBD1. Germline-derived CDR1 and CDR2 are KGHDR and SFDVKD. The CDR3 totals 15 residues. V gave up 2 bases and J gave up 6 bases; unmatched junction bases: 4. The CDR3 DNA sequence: TGTGCCACCAGTGATTCGGGACAGGGGGCTAGCGAGCAGTACTTC. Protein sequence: CATSDSGQGASEQYF.

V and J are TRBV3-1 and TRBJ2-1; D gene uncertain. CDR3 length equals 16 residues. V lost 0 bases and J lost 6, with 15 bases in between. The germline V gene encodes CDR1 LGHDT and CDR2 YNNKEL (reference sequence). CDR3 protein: CASSQDGRRRVNEQFF. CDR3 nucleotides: TGTGCCAGCAGCCAAGATGGCCGTAGAAGGGTCAATGAGCAGTTCTTC.

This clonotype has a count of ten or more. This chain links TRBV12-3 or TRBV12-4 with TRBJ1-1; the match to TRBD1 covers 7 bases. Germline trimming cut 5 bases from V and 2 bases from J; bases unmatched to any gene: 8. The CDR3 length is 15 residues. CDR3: CASSPAGTANTEAFF. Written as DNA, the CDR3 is TGTGCCAGCAGTCCCGCCGGGACAGCCAACACTGAAGCTTTCTTT.

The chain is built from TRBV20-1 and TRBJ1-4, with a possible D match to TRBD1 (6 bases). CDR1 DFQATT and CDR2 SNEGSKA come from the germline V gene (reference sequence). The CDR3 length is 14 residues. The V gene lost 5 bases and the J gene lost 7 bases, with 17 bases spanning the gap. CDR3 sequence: CSAVGRGRGEKLFF. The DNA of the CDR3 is TGCAGTGCTGTCGGGCGGGGCAGGGGTGAAAAACTGTTTTTT.

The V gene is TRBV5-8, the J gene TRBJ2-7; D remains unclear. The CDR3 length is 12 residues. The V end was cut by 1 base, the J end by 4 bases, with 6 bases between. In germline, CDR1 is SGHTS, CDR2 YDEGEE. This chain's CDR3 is CASSLHGYEQYF. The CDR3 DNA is TGTGCCAGCAGCTTGCATGGATACGAGCAGTACTTC.

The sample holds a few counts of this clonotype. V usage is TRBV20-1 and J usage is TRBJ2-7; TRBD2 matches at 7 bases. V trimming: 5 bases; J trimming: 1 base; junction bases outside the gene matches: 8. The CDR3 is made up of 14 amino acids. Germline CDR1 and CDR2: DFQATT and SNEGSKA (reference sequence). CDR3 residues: CSAPSGLTSYEQYF. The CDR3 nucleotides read TGCAGTGCTCCCTCGGGACTAACATCCTACGAGCAGTACTTC.

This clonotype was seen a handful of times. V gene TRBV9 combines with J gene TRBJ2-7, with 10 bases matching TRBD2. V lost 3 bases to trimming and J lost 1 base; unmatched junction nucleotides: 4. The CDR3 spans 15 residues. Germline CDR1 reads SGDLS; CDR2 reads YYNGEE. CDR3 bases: TGTGCCAGCAGCGGGACTAGCGGACCTTCCTACGAGCAGTACTTC. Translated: CASSGTSGPSYEQYF.

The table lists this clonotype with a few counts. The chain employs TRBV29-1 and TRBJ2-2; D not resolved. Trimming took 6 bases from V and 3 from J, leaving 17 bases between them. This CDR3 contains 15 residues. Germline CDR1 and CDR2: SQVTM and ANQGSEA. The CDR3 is CSVRLWGTDTGELFF. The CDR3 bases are TGCAGCGTCCGCCTGTGGGGAACGGACACCGGGGAGCTGTTTTTT.

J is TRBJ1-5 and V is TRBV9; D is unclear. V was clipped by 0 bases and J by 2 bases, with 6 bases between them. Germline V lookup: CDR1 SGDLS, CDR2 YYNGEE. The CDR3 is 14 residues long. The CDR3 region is CASSVDSGNQPQHF. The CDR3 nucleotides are TGTGCCAGCAGCGTAGACTCCGGCAATCAGCCCCAGCATTTT.

CDR3 residues: CSATGVRETQYF. In DNA, the CDR3 is TGCAGTGCTACAGGGGTACGAGAGACCCAGTACTTC. This chain uses TRBV20-1 with TRBJ2-5, with D perhaps TRBD1 (6 bases). CDR1 is DFQATT and CDR2 is SNEGSKA in the germline V gene (reference sequence). This CDR3 has 12 residues. Trimming stripped 4 bases from V and 4 bases from J, with 10 bases between.

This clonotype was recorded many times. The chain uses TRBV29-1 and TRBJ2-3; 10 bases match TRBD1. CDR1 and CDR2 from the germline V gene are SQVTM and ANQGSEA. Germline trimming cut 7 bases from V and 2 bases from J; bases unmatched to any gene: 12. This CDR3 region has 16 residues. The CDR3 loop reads CSAPPGTGAHTDTQYF. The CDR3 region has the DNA TGCAGCGCCCCTCCCGGGACAGGGGCCCACACAGATACGCAGTATTTT.

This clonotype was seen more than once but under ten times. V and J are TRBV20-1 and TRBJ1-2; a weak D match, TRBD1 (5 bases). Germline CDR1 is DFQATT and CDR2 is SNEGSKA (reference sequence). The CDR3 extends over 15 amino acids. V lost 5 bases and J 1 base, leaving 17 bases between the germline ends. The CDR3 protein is CSAWTGGPGNYGYTF. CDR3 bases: TGCAGTGCTTGGACGGGGGGACCTGGTAACTATGGCTACACCTTC.

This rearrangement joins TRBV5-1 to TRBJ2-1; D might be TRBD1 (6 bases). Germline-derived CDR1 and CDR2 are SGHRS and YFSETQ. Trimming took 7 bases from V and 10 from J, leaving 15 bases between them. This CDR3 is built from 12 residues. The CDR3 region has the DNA TGCGCCAGCGGCCCGGGACATTGGGAGCAGTTCTTC. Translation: CASGPGHWEQFF. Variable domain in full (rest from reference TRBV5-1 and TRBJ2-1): KAGVTQTPRYLIKTRGQQVTLSCSPISGHRSVSWYQQTPGQGLQFLFEYFSETQRNKGNFPGRFSGRQFSNSRSEMNVSTLELGDSALYLCASGPGHWEQFFGPGTRLTVL.

The CDR3 sequence is CASSVLQGGGYGYTF. The CDR3 region has the DNA TGTGCCAGCAGCGTCCTACAGGGAGGCGGCTATGGCTACACCTTC. The gene calls are TRBV5-6 and TRBJ1-2, with TRBD1 as a possible D gene (6 bases). Per the germline V gene, CDR1 is SGHDT and CDR2 is YYEEEE. The CDR3 is 15 residues long. The V end lost 4 bases, the J end lost 4 bases, and 17 bases lay between the germline ends.

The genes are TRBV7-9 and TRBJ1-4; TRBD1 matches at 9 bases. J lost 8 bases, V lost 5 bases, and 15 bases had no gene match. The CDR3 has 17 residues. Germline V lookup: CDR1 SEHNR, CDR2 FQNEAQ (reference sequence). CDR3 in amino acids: CASSQGYRGPEEEKLFF. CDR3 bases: TGTGCCAGCAGCCAAGGCTACAGGGGGCCGGAAGAAGAAAAACTGTTTTTT.